The clone carrying this TCR beta chain was seen a single time. This specimen comes from a study of blood T cell repertoires in COVID-19. Study context: PBMCs, B-cell-depleted T cells, or T cells were the source of the cDNA or gDNA that made up the material.

The CDR3 extends over 15 amino acids. V dropped 2 bases and J dropped 3 bases, with 14 bases sitting between them. Germline CDR1 and CDR2: SGDLS and YYNGEE. The table came from immunoSEQ multiplex PCR; TCRdb's copy has only in-frame clones and leaves some out. The table has around 300,000 clones, roughly 86% seen once. The clonotype originates from a woman aged 30 to 39 who had recovered from COVID-19. V gene TRBV9 combines with J gene TRBJ1-1; a weak D match, TRBD1 (6 bases). Specimen: PBMCs or T cells enriched from blood (not recorded which). The CDR3 DNA reads TGTGCCAGCAGCGTCGCTGGGGGCGCGTACACTGAAGCTTTCTTT. Residues: CASSVAGGAYTEAFF.